This T cell receptor beta chain came from a study of T-cell reconstitution after alpha-beta-depleted transplantation in children (dated by TCRdb to 2016 to 2017). Context from the whole study: The study quantitatively tracked T-cell immune reconstitution after TCRalphabeta/CD19-depleted allogeneic hematopoietic cell transplantation in children using TCR repertoire profiling.

Results the study describes overall, beyond this receptor: Hyperexpanded clone frequencies declined over subsequent months; after one year, T-cell counts and TCRbeta diversity were mostly attributed to newly produced T cells. The apparently early recovery of alphabetaT-cell counts about two months after transplant reportedly depended on only several hundred rapidly expanded clones that came from non-depleted graft cells. The high TCRbeta diversity at day 60 in some patients was ascribed to recipient T cells and intrathymic progenitors that had survived conditioning.

Libraries were made using PCR. Sequenced on an Illumina HiSeq 2500. Molecular barcoding was employed in the preparation of TCR libraries, with unique molecular identifiers being used to normalize TCRbeta repertoire quantification. Using fastp trimming at Q25 and MiXCR clonotype assembly, TCRdb reanalyzed the public sequencing data and kept in-frame beta chains. Entries that share a CDR3 protein sequence are merged under the most common genes and DNA. In this sample the table shows about 130,000 distinct CDR3 sequences, about 9.6% of which occur a single time. The ten largest clones take up less than 25% of the sample. Trimming costs V 2 bases and J 4 bases, and their ends lie 14 bases apart. The CDR3 measures 15 amino acids from cysteine to phenylalanine. Only the CDR3 portion is preserved as DNA: 45 bases, with reading frame beginning at the first base. The germline V gene supplies CDR1 SGHVS and CDR2 FQNEAQ.

This clonotype has just a few counts. Its recognized antigen is unknown. Per-base qualities were not stored, and no clone one base away is much larger. The treatment or condition label of this sample denotes: allogeneic hematopoietic cell transplantation with graft depleted of TCRalphabeta T cells and CD19 B cells. The transplant recipients were children given TCRalphabeta/CD19-depleted allogeneic hematopoietic cell grafts. The sequence was obtained from a girl less than two years old who had a stem cell transplant for combined immunodeficiency, so the T cells may come from the graft donor. The source material was PBMCs, mostly from graft donor cells, sampled 180 days after TCRalphabeta/CD19-depleted stem cell transplant. The V gene is TRBV7-8 and the J gene is TRBJ1-2, with no reliable assignment of the D segment. The nucleotide sequence is TGTGCCAGCAGCTTAAGAGGGTTCCCAATCTATGGCTACACCTTC. Its protein product is CASSLRGFPIYGYTF. The variable domain in full, with residues beyond the CDR3 obtained from the reference TRBV7-8 and TRBJ1-2 genes, is GAGVSQSPRYKVAKRGQDVALRCDPISGHVSLFWYQQALGQGPEFLTYFQNEAQLDKSGLPSDRFFAERPEGSVSTLKIQRTQQEDSAVYLCASSLRGFPIYGYTFGSGTRLTVV.